The next 30 T cell receptor beta chains were all read from a single sample in a study of cytomegalovirus exposure and HLA in healthy donors. PCR involved 60 Vbeta and 13 Jbeta primers. Sequenced by immunoSEQ multiplex PCR; TCRdb stores in-frame clones only, minus some. The sample carries 65,000 to 85,000 clones, 65% to 80% recorded once. The sequenced material came from PBMCs. The source is a male donor in good health and CMV-seropositive.

In this sample, this clone turned up once. J is TRBJ2-1 and V is TRBV6-6; D gene uncertain. V was cut by 0 bases and J by 4 bases, with 10 bases left in between. The CDR3 is 15 residues long. Germline CDR1 MNHNY, CDR2 SVGAGI (reference sequence). The CDR3 DNA is TGTGCCAGCAGTTACTCGACTCCAGAATACAATGAGCAGTTCTTC. It encodes CASSYSTPEYNEQFF.

The DNA for the CDR3 is TGTGCCAGCAGCGTAAGTAGCGGGAGTCAGAATGAGCAGTTCTTC. Its translation is CASSVSSGSQNEQFF. The chain carries TRBV9 and TRBJ2-1, with 9 bases aligning to TRBD2. The CDR3 runs to 15 residues. With V trimmed by 1 base and J by 7 bases, 6 bases remained unmatched. Germline-derived CDR1 and CDR2 are SGDLS and YYNGEE.

V is TRBV18 and J is TRBJ2-3, with a weak D call TRBD2 (6 bases). Per the germline V gene, CDR1 is KGHSH and CDR2 is LQKENI. Trimming took 1 base from V and 3 from J, leaving 20 bases between them. This CDR3 spans 18 amino acids. The CDR3 reads CASSPLGSAGLSTDTQYF. The CDR3, as DNA: TGTGCCAGCTCACCACTCGGTTCGGCGGGATTATCAACAGATACGCAGTATTTT.

CDR3: CASGIANEQFF. The CDR3 DNA reads as TGTGCTAGTGGCATAGCTAATGAGCAGTTCTTC. The J gene is TRBJ2-1, the V gene TRBV12-5; D is unclear. The germline gives CDR1 LGHNT, CDR2 FRNRAP. CDR3 size: 11 residues. The V and J ends lost 6 bases and 7 bases respectively, with 7 bases between them.

The chain recombines TRBV30 with TRBJ2-3, with 16 positions matching TRBD2. Trimming at V came to 4 bases and at J to 5 bases, leaving 6 bases not matched to a gene. The length of the CDR3 is 16 residues. Per germline, CDR1 GTSNPN and CDR2 SVGIG (reference sequence). CDR3 protein: CAWMGLAGGPVDTQYF. The CDR3 DNA reads TGTGCCTGGATGGGACTAGCGGGGGGGCCGGTAGATACGCAGTATTTT.

Points on this clone: The sample contains more than one DNA sequence encoding this CDR3. V gene TRBV2 combines with J gene TRBJ1-6; 9 positions match TRBD1. V lost 4 bases, J lost 10 bases, and 14 bases stayed unmatched. The CDR3 runs to 17 residues. Germline V gene sequence: CDR1 SNHLY, CDR2 FYNNEI. The CDR3 spells CASSVPPGQGIRSPLHF. The CDR3 nucleotides read TGTGCCAGCAGTGTCCCACCGGGACAGGGAATCAGATCACCCCTCCACTTT. Supplemented by reference TRBV2 and TRBJ1-6, the full variable domain reads EPEVTQTPSHQVTQMGQEVILRCVPISNHLYFYWYRQILGQKVEFLVSFYNNEISEKSEIFDDQFSVERPDGSNFTLKIRSTKLEDSAMYFCASSVPPGQGIRSPLHFGNGTRLTVT.

This chain uses TRBV20-1 with TRBJ1-2, with D perhaps TRBD1 (5 bases). CDR3 length: 10 residues. CDR1 DFQATT and CDR2 SNEGSKA come from the germline V gene (reference sequence). Trimming left V 7 bases short and J 4 bases short, with 7 bases between. The CDR3 sequence: CSVDSYGYTF. The CDR3, as DNA: TGCAGTGTCGACAGCTATGGCTACACCTTC.

This chain uses TRBV11-3 with TRBJ2-5, with TRBD1 matching over 10 bases. Germline CDR1 reads SGHNT; CDR2 reads YENEEA. The CDR3 runs 16 residues. With V trimmed by 1 base and J by 2 bases, 4 bases remained unmatched. The chain's CDR3 is CASSLGQGARQETQYF. CDR3 in DNA: TGTGCCAGCAGCTTAGGACAGGGGGCACGGCAAGAGACCCAGTACTTC.

The V gene is TRBV5-5, the J gene TRBJ2-6, with D maybe TRBD2 (6 bases). Trimming removed 2 bases from V and 2 bases from J, with 11 bases in between. This CDR3 spans 16 amino acids. Germline lookup yields CDR1 SGHKS and CDR2 YYEKEE (reference sequence). CDR3 nucleotide sequence: TGTGCCAGCAGCTTTGTCGGGGGTGCTGGGGCCAACGTCCTGACTTTC. Protein product: CASSFVGGAGANVLTF.

This rearrangement joins TRBV5-1 to TRBJ2-3; TRBD1 agrees at 11 bases. The junction had 4 bases not matched to a gene; V was cut back by 4 bases and J by 0 bases. The CDR3 length is 16 residues. Germline CDR1 and CDR2: SGHRS and YFSETQ. The CDR3: CASSRGDRGSTDTQYF. In DNA form, the CDR3 reads TGCGCCAGCAGCAGAGGGGACAGGGGGAGCACAGATACGCAGTATTTT.

This rearrangement joins TRBV2 to TRBJ1-1; D is perhaps TRBD1 (5 bases). The germline V and J ends were trimmed by 10 bases and 8 bases, with 17 bases remaining between them. Germline assignment: CDR1 SNHLY and CDR2 FYNNEI. The CDR3 sequence is 12 residues long. The CDR3 nucleotides are TGTGCCACCCTCGCGGGGCGGCGGGAAGCTTTCTTT. It codes for CATLAGRREAFF.

On this clone itself: Other DNA sequences in this specimen translate into the identical CDR3. V is TRBV18 and J is TRBJ2-7; D is possibly TRBD1 (6 bases). From germline, CDR1 is KGHSH and CDR2 LQKENI. The V end lost 3 bases, the J end lost 3 bases, and 6 bases lay between the germline ends. The CDR3 totals 12 residues. CDR3 loop: CASSPDSYEQYF. The CDR3 region has the DNA TGTGCCAGCTCACCGGACAGCTACGAGCAGTACTTC.

The chain carries TRBV6-5 and TRBJ1-2, with D possibly being TRBD1 (6 bases). Germline values: CDR1 MNHEY, CDR2 SVGAGI. V lost 5 bases to trimming and J lost 6 bases, with 10 bases between them. This CDR3 contains 12 residues. As DNA, the CDR3 is TGTGCCAGCAGTACAGGGCCTCATGGCTACACCTTC. Its translation: CASSTGPHGYTF.

The rearrangement joins TRBV18 to TRBJ2-1; TRBD2 matches 8 bases. The germline CDR1 and CDR2 sequences are KGHSH and LQKENI. V trimming: 6 bases; J trimming: 6 bases; junction bases outside the gene matches: 4. The CDR3 consists of 13 residues. The CDR3 spells CASSRSGSNEQFF. Here the CDR3 DNA reads TGTGCCAGCTCTAGGAGCGGGAGCAATGAGCAGTTCTTC.

The chain joins TRBV10-3 to TRBJ2-7; 13 bases align to TRBD2. V shed 7 bases, J shed 2 bases, and the junction held 5 bases outside the gene matches. Germline V CDR1 and CDR2: ENHRY, SYGVKD. The CDR3 sequence is 15 residues long. The CDR3 sequence is CAITTGTSGTYEQYF. CDR3 nucleotide sequence: TGTGCCATCACTACCGGGACTAGCGGGACCTACGAGCAGTACTTC.

This sequence joins TRBV5-4 and TRBJ2-7; 7 bases map to TRBD1. Per germline, CDR1 SGHNT and CDR2 YYREEE (reference sequence). The CDR3 is 15 residues long. The V gene end was trimmed by 2 bases and the J gene end by 1 base; junction bases not matched to a gene: 6. CDR3 sequence (DNA): TGTGCCAGCAGCTTACCCAAACAGGGGTCCTACGAGCAGTACTTC. Residues: CASSLPKQGSYEQYF.

The chain links TRBV13 to TRBJ1-6, with D possibly matching TRBD1 (6 bases). CDR1 is PRHDT, CDR2 FYEKMQ, per germline (reference sequence). The CDR3 is made up of 14 amino acids. V was shortened by 6 bases and J by 7 bases, with 13 bases between the two germline ends. CDR3 region: CASRLTGQNSPLHF. The CDR3 DNA sequence: TGTGCCAGCAGGTTGACAGGACAAAATTCACCCCTCCACTTT.

The V call is TRBV29-1, the J call TRBJ2-7, with 8 nucleotides matching TRBD1. The CDR3 sequence is 16 residues long. After removal of 0 bases from V and 2 bases from J, the junction contained 9 bases not matched to a gene. Germline lookup yields CDR1 SQVTM and CDR2 ANQGSEA. CDR3 nucleotides: TGCAGCGTTGAAGATCGGGCCAGGGGGCCCGCCTACGAGCAGTACTTC. Translating gives CSVEDRARGPAYEQYF.

The chain employs TRBV4-1 and TRBJ2-5; 7 bases fit TRBD2. Looked up from germline, CDR1 is MGHRA and CDR2 is YSYEKL. The CDR3 totals 14 residues. With 1 base clipped from V and 1 base from J, the junction kept 0 bases outside the gene matches. The CDR3 is CASSQAGGQETQYF. As DNA, the CDR3 is TGCGCCAGCAGCCAAGCGGGAGGCCAAGAGACCCAGTACTTC.

This clone was detected only a few times. V gene TRBV13 combines with J gene TRBJ1-2, with D tentatively TRBD1 (5 bases). V was pared by 5 bases and J by 4 bases, with 11 bases between. Germline V gives CDR1 PRHDT, CDR2 FYEKMQ (reference sequence). The CDR3 totals 13 residues. The CDR3 loop is CASSARGSYGYTF. CDR3 bases: TGTGCCAGCAGCGCTAGGGGCTCCTATGGCTACACCTTC.

This sequence joins TRBV5-1 and TRBJ1-1; D is undetermined. CDR1 is SGHRS, CDR2 YFSETQ, per germline. The CDR3 is 15 amino acids. V lost 1 base and J 3 bases, leaving 13 bases between the germline ends. This CDR3 reads CASSLCPGEDTEAFF. The CDR3 bases are TGCGCCAGCAGCTTGTGTCCCGGGGAGGACACTGAAGCTTTCTTT. The full variable domain, rest sourced from reference TRBV5-1 and TRBJ1-1, is KAGVTQTPRYLIKTRGQQVTLSCSPISGHRSVSWYQQTPGQGLQFLFEYFSETQRNKGNFPGRFSGRQFSNSRSEMNVSTLELGDSALYLCASSLCPGEDTEAFFGQGTRLTVV.

The genes are TRBV5-1 and TRBJ1-3, with D unresolved. This CDR3 comprises 15 residues. Germline V gene data show CDR1 as SGHRS and CDR2 as YFSETQ. The V end lost 3 bases, the J end lost 0 bases, and 10 bases lay between the germline ends. CDR3 bases: TGCGCCAGCAGCTCCCAGTCGGGCTCTGGAAACACCATATATTTT. The encoded protein is CASSSQSGSGNTIYF.

This clone was observed a few times. The chain combines TRBV5-6 with TRBJ2-2; the D gene is possibly TRBD1 (5 bases). V was clipped by 2 bases and J by 1 base, with 12 bases between them. The length of the CDR3 is 16 residues. Per the germline V gene, CDR1 is SGHDT and CDR2 is YYEEEE. The chain's CDR3 is CASSLRAGWNTGELFF. The DNA of the CDR3 is TGTGCCAGCAGCTTAAGGGCAGGGTGGAACACCGGGGAGCTGTTTTTT.

The rearrangement joins TRBV9 to TRBJ2-2; 8 positions agree with TRBD2. V lost 0 bases and J lost 0; bases outside the gene matches: 4. The CDR3 spans 17 residues. The germline V gene encodes CDR1 SGDLS and CDR2 YYNGEE. The CDR3 here is CASSVAASGSNTGELFF. CDR3 DNA sequence: TGTGCCAGCAGCGTAGCGGCTAGCGGGTCGAACACCGGGGAGCTGTTTTTT.

The rearrangement links TRBV5-4 to TRBJ1-3, with 8 bases identical to TRBD1. Germline CDR1 is SGHNT and CDR2 is YYREEE (reference sequence). The CDR3 is 17 residues long. The trim removed 3 bases at V and 0 bases at J, leaving 8 bases unmatched. The CDR3 DNA follows: TGTGCCAGCAGCTCCCGGACAGGGCCCGGCTCTGGAAACACCATATATTTT. Residues: CASSSRTGPGSGNTIYF.

V usage is TRBV27 and J usage is TRBJ2-2; 12 positions agree with TRBD1. CDR1 and CDR2 (germline): MNHEY, SMNVEV (reference sequence). The CDR3 consists of 16 residues. V dropped 5 bases and J dropped 8; count of bases not matched to a gene: 9. As DNA, the CDR3 is TGTGCCAGCAGTGAGGGGGACAGGGGGCGCGGTGGGGAGCTGTTTTTT. Translated: CASSEGDRGRGGELFF.

J is TRBJ1-4 and V is TRBV5-1; tentative D call: TRBD1 (6 bases). This CDR3 is 15 amino acids long. V lost 4 bases and J 5 bases, leaving 15 bases between the germline ends. CDR1 and CDR2 (germline): SGHRS, YFSETQ. CDR3 residues: CASSETQGSNEKLFF. CDR3 DNA: TGCGCCAGCAGCGAAACACAGGGATCGAATGAAAAACTGTTTTTT.

The V and J genes are TRBV19 and TRBJ2-7; no clear D gene. CDR1 and CDR2 from the germline V gene are LNHDA and SQIVND (reference sequence). This CDR3 is 14 amino acids long. V lost 2 bases and J 1 base, leaving 9 bases between the germline ends. CDR3 sequence (DNA): TGTGCCAGTAGTATAATGTTAGATTCCTACGAGCAGTACTTC. Protein: CASSIMLDSYEQYF.

The chain links TRBV30 to TRBJ1-6; D is unclear. Trimming left V 3 bases short and J 0 bases short, with 9 bases between. Germline V gene sequence: CDR1 GTSNPN, CDR2 SVGIG (reference sequence). The CDR3 consists of 15 residues. In DNA, the CDR3 is TGTGCCTGGAGGTCAGCGAGCTCCTATAATTCACCCCTCCACTTT. Translating gives CAWRSASSYNSPLHF.

A single count supports this clone. This chain uses TRBV7-2 with TRBJ2-7; TRBD2 is a possible D gene (6 bases). The CDR3 contains 15 residues. V was pared by 2 bases and J by 5 bases, with 16 bases between. The germline V gene encodes CDR1 SGHTA and CDR2 FQGNSA. The CDR3 DNA reads as TGTGCCAGCAGCTTAAGCTGGGGGGTTGGGAACGAGCAGTACTTC. This translates into CASSLSWGVGNEQYF.